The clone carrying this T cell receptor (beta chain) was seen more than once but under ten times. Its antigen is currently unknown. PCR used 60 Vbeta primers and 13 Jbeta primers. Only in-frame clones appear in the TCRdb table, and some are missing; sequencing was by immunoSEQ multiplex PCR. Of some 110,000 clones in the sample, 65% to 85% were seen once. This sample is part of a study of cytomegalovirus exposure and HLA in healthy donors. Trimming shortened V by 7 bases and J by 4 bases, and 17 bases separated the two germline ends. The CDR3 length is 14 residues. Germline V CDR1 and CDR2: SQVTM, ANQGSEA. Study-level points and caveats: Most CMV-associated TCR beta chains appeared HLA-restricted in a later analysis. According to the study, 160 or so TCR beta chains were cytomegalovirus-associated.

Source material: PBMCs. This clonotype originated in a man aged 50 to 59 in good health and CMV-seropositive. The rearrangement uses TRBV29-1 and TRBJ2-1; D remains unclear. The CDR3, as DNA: TGCAGCGCTATTCGTAATCTTGATTACAATGAGCAGTTCTTC. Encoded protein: CSAIRNLDYNEQFF.